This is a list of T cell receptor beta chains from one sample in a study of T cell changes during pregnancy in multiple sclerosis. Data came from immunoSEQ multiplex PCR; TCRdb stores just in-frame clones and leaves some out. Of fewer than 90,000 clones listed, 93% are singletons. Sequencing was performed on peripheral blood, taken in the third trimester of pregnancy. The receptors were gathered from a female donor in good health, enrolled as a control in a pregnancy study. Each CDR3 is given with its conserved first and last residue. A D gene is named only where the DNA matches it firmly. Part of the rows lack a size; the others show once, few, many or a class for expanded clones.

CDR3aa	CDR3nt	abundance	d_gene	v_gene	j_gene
CASSPSGGTVGYGYTF	TGTGCCAGCAGCCCCTCGGGCGGGACAGTGGGCTATGGCTACACCTTC	NA	TRBD1	TRBV7-6	TRBJ1-2
CASSLVGRQGTNYGYTF	TGCGCCAGCAGCTTGGTGGGGCGGCAGGGGACTAACTATGGCTACACCTTC	NA	NA	TRBV5-1	TRBJ1-2
CAIAAPDTNTEAFF	TGTGCCATCGCCGCTCCTGACACGAACACTGAAGCTTTCTTT	NA	NA	TRBV10-3	TRBJ1-1
CASSEGVGTSGSRSYEQYF	TGTGCCAGCAGTGAGGGGGTGGGGACTAGCGGGAGCAGGTCCTACGAGCAGTACTTC	once	TRBD2	TRBV5-5	TRBJ2-7
CASSLTSGSDNEQFF	TGTGCCAGCAGCTTGACTAGCGGGAGTGACAATGAGCAGTTCTTC	NA	TRBD2	TRBV11-2	TRBJ2-1
CASSLAGAGGPTDTQYF	TGTGCCAGCAGCTTGGCCGGTGCGGGAGGGCCCACAGATACGCAGTATTTT	NA	TRBD2	TRBV5-4	TRBJ2-3
CASSLNSGSGSNEQFF	TGTGCCAGCAGCTTAAATAGCGGGAGTGGTAGCAATGAGCAGTTCTTC	NA	TRBD2	TRBV5-4	TRBJ2-1
CASSPSETQYF	TGTGCCAGCTCACCTTCGGAGACCCAGTACTTC	once	NA	TRBV18	TRBJ2-5
CASSLGRGDRGYNEQFF	TGTGCCAGCAGCTTAGGGCGCGGGGACAGGGGATACAATGAGCAGTTCTTC	NA	TRBD1	TRBV7-9	TRBJ2-1
CATSRDSGSHTGELFF	TGTGCCACCAGCAGAGATAGTGGTAGCCACACCGGGGAGCTGTTTTTT	NA	NA	TRBV15	TRBJ2-2
CASSEGLAGKFSTDTQYF	TGTGCCAGCAGTGAGGGACTAGCGGGCAAGTTTAGCACAGATACGCAGTATTTT	NA	TRBD2	TRBV6-1	TRBJ2-3
CASSPKQGSWVAEAFF	TGTGCCAGCTCACCGAAACAGGGGTCGTGGGTCGCTGAAGCTTTCTTT	NA	TRBD1	TRBV18	TRBJ1-1
CASSLDTTGNTIYF	TGCGCCAGCAGCTTGGACACTACTGGAAACACCATATATTTT	NA	NA	TRBV5-1	TRBJ1-3
CASSLGGPSQGTQYF	TGTGCCAGCAGTCTCGGAGGGCCTTCTCAGGGTACGCAGTATTTT	NA	NA	TRBV28	TRBJ2-3
CATSRPHGTGVRDEQFF	TGTGCCACCAGCAGACCCCACGGGACAGGGGTAAGGGATGAGCAGTTCTTC	NA	TRBD1	TRBV15	TRBJ2-1
CAWREGGGGTEAFF	TGTGCCTGGAGAGAAGGGGGCGGTGGCACTGAAGCTTTCTTT	NA	TRBD1	TRBV30	TRBJ1-1
CASSPADRASYEQYF	TGTGCCAGCTCACCAGCGGACAGGGCGTCCTACGAGCAGTACTTC	NA	TRBD1	TRBV18	TRBJ2-7
CASSQDPDRADEQFF	TGTGCCAGCAGCCAAGATCCCGACAGGGCCGATGAGCAGTTCTTC	NA	TRBD1	TRBV4-2	TRBJ2-1
CASSLGTVGPYEQYF	TGTGCCAGCAGTTTAGGGACAGTTGGCCCTTACGAGCAGTACTTC	NA	TRBD1	TRBV6-1	TRBJ2-7